This is a list of T cell receptor beta chains from one sample in a study of glioma-infiltrating T cells. TCRdb fed the multiplex PCR reads into MiXCR, producing one record per CDR3 protein. There are around 97,000 distinct CDR3 sequences in the sample; 25% to 30% occur only once, and less than 55% lies in the top ten. Sequencing was done on a sample of glioma tissue, nonneoplastic brain tissue, or PBMCs (not recorded which). These receptors were collected from a human donor with low-grade glioma or glioblastoma, undergoing nonglioma brain surgery, or in good health (not recorded which). Both conserved end residues are part of each CDR3. The D gene is left open where the match is weak. Some rows have no size entry. The others give once, few or many, or a class for an expanded clone.

.,TRBJ1-3,many,TRBV4-3,TGCGCCAGCAGCCAAGGATCGGGGAACGCAAACACCATATATTTT,CASSQGSGNANTIYF
TRBD2,TRBJ2-7,few,TRBV2,TGTGCCAGCAGTTGGACTAGCGGGGACTACGAGCAGTACTTC,CASSWTSGDYEQYF
.,TRBJ2-1,.,TRBV30,TGTGCCTGGAAATGGTCCTACAATGAGCAGTTCTTC,CAWKWSYNEQFF
.,TRBJ2-5,few,TRBV18,TGTGCCAGCTCACCACCGCAGGGGGGTTCCCAAGAGACCCAGTACTTC,CASSPPQGGSQETQYF
TRBD1,TRBJ1-2,many,TRBV12-3/TRBV12-4,TGTGCCAGCAGGGGAAGGGGGACAGGCAGAGGTGGCTACACCTTC,CASRGRGTGRGGYTF
.,TRBJ2-3,many,TRBV20-1,TGCAGTGCACCCATATTCGGGGGCTCCCTAAGCACAGATACGCAGTATTTT,CSAPIFGGSLSTDTQYF
TRBD1,TRBJ1-1,.,TRBV5-4,TGTGCCAGCAGCGTTGCCGGGACAGCGGCTATAGGCACTGAAGCTTTCTTT,CASSVAGTAAIGTEAFF
.,TRBJ1-2,many,TRBV6-1,TGTGCCAGCAACGGGGGCGGTAACTATGGCTACACCTTC,CASNGGGNYGYTF
.,TRBJ2-3,many,TRBV20-1,TGCAGTGCTAGCAAAGCGCCTAGAGGGACAGATACGCAGTATTTT,CSASKAPRGTDTQYF
TRBD2,TRBJ2-3,many,TRBV4-3,TGCGCCAGCAGCCAAGGGAGACCGGGACTAGAAGGCACAGATACGCAGTATTTT,CASSQGRPGLEGTDTQYF
.,TRBJ2-2,many,TRBV27,TGTGCCAGCAGTTGGGCCTCATCGGCCACCGGGGAGCTGTTTTTT,CASSWASSATGELFF
.,TRBJ2-3,few,TRBV12-3/TRBV12-4,TGTGCCAGCGCCTCAAAGCGCCCCCGGGGTACGCAGTATTTT,CASASKRPRGTQYF
.,TRBJ2-5,many,TRBV7-9,TGTGCCAGCTCACTTCAACCGGGGGAGACCCAGTACTTC,CASSLQPGETQYF
TRBD1,TRBJ1-2,few,TRBV7-6,TGTGCCAGCAGCGGACTTGGGACAGGGGCATATGGCTACACCTTC,CASSGLGTGAYGYTF
.,TRBJ1-1,few,TRBV18,TGTGCCAGCTCACGGACAAGCCAGAACACTGAAGCTTTCTTT,CASSRTSQNTEAFF
TRBD2,TRBJ2-1,.,TRBV19,TGTGCCAGTAGTAAGACTAGCGGGGGGGCACGGGAGCAGTTCTTC,CASSKTSGGAREQFF
.,TRBJ2-2,few,TRBV6-1,TGTGCCAGCCAGAAGGCGGGGACCCAGAACACCGGGGAGCTGTTTTTT,CASQKAGTQNTGELFF
TRBD1,TRBJ1-6,.,TRBV30,TGTGCCTGGGGGGGGACAGCCAATTCACCCCTCCACTTT,CAWGGTANSPLHF
.,TRBJ1-1,.,TRBV19,TGTGCCAGTACCATACCCAGGAGGGGGAACACTGAAGCTTTCTTT,CASTIPRRGNTEAFF
.,TRBJ1-1,many,TRBV7-3,TGTGCCAGCAGCTTAACGCGGAACACTGAAGCTTTCTTT,CASSLTRNTEAFF
.,TRBJ2-3,many,TRBV7-2,TGTGCCAGCAGCCTCGACAGGAGAACGCAGTATTTT,CASSLDRRTQYF